Included here is one TCR beta chain sequence, with context. The CDR3 has 15 residues. V lost 3 bases and J lost 0, with 9 bases in between. TCRdb re-called the RT-PCR reads through MiXCR, storing one row per CDR3 protein. The sample has roughly 960,000 distinct CDR3 sequences, roughly 17% seen once. This specimen comes from a study of patients and donors after allogeneic stem cell transplantation. The specimen sequenced was blood, either unsorted or a sorted T cell fraction (not recorded which). The chain carries TRBV12-3 or TRBV12-4 and TRBJ1-3, with D maybe TRBD1 (6 bases). This receptor was taken from a human donor who was either an allogeneic HSCT recipient or a stem cell or donor lymphocyte infusion donor (not recorded which). It is not recorded whose cells these are; they may come from a transplant donor. The CDR3 region is CASSFGTNSGNTIYF. CDR3 in DNA: TGTGCCAGCAGTTTTGGGACAAACTCTGGAAACACCATATATTTT.